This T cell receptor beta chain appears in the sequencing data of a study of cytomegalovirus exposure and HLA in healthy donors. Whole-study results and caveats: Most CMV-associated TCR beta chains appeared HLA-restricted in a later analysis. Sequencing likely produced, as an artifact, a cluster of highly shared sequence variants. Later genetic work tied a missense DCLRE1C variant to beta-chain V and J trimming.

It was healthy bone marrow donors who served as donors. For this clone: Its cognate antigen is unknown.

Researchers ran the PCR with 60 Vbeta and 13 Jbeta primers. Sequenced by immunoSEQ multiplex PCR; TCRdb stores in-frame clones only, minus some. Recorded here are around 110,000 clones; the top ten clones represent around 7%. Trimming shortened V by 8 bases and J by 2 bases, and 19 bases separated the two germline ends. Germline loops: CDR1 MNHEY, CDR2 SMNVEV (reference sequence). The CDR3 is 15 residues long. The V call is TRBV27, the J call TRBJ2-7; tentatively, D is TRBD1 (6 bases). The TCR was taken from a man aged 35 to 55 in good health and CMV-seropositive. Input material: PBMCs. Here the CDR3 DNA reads TGTGCCAGCTCGGGTAGGCAGGGGAACCCCTACGAGCAGTACTTC. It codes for CASSGRQGNPYEQYF.